The rows below give T cell receptor beta chains drawn from one sample of a study of T cell responses to AZD1222 COVID-19 vaccine. The assay was immunoSEQ multiplex PCR, and TCRdb's table has in-frame clones only and misses some. The sample lists some 130,000 clones, about 93% seen once, with roughly 1% in the top ten. Sample: peripheral blood, taken on day 0 of AZD1222 vaccination. These receptors came from an adult in good health. CDR3s include the opening cysteine and the closing phenylalanine or tryptophan. Fields, in order: J gene, clone size, D gene, CDR3 length, V gene, CDR3 protein, CDR3 DNA. A D gene is named only where the DNA matches it firmly. Size is stated for part of the rows, as once, few or many counts, or as a class when the clone is expanded.

TRBJ2-1	once	NA	15	TRBV3-1/TRBV3-2	CASSQAQLGGNEQFF	TGTGCCAGCAGCCAGGCCCAACTAGGGGGCAATGAGCAGTTCTTC
TRBJ2-5	NA	NA	13	TRBV5-1	CASSPQGGETQYF	TGCGCCAGCAGCCCCCAGGGTGGGGAGACCCAGTACTTC
TRBJ2-1	NA	TRBD2	18	TRBV10-3	CAISEFRLAGGSYNEQFF	TGTGCCATCAGTGAGTTTCGACTAGCGGGGGGCTCCTACAATGAGCAGTTCTTC
TRBJ2-5	NA	NA	13	TRBV6-6	CASSYWAKETQYF	TGTGCCAGCAGTTACTGGGCAAAAGAGACCCAGTACTTC
TRBJ2-7	NA	TRBD2	13	TRBV9	CASSVGWGGEQYF	TGTGCCAGCAGCGTCGGGTGGGGAGGGGAGCAGTACTTC
TRBJ1-4	NA	TRBD1	16	TRBV4-1	CASSQDRDRFNEKLFF	TGCGCCAGCAGCCAAGATCGGGACAGATTTAATGAAAAACTGTTTTTT
TRBJ2-1	NA	NA	12	TRBV6-5	CASSQQGNEQFF	TGTGCCAGCAGCCAACAGGGAAATGAGCAGTTCTTC
TRBJ2-2	NA	NA	14	TRBV11-1	CASSPGPNTGELFF	TGTGCCAGCAGCCCCGGCCCGAACACCGGGGAGCTGTTTTTT
TRBJ1-6	NA	NA	16	TRBV5-6	CASSLAGLTYNSPLHF	TGTGCCAGCAGCTTAGCTGGATTAACCTATAATTCACCCCTCCACTTT
TRBJ1-5	NA	TRBD1	13	TRBV2	CASSETGAGPQHF	TGTGCCAGCAGTGAAACAGGGGCTGGGCCCCAGCATTTT
TRBJ1-3	NA	NA	15	TRBV25-1	CASGSGLAPGNTIYF	TGTGCCAGCGGATCGGGACTGGCCCCTGGAAACACCATATATTTT
TRBJ1-2	NA	NA	11	TRBV11-2	CASSLRYGYTF	TGTGCCAGCAGCTTACGGTATGGCTACACCTTC
TRBJ1-2	NA	NA	14	TRBV4-1	CASSHLTGGYGYTF	TGCGCCAGCAGCCACCTGACTGGGGGCTATGGCTACACCTTC
TRBJ1-2	NA	TRBD1	14	TRBV12-5	CASGTRTGQEGYTF	TGTGCTAGTGGTACCCGGACAGGCCAGGAAGGCTACACCTTC
TRBJ2-1	once	NA	15	TRBV11-3	CASSSGPVSYNEQFF	TGTGCCAGCAGCTCGGGGCCCGTCTCCTACAATGAGCAGTTCTTC
TRBJ1-1	NA	NA	13	TRBV6-4	CASSQGVNTEAFF	TGTGCCAGCAGTCAAGGGGTGAACACTGAAGCTTTCTTT
TRBJ1-5	NA	NA	13	TRBV12-3/TRBV12-4	CASNRGKNQPQHF	TGTGCCAGCAATCGAGGGAAAAATCAGCCCCAGCATTTT
TRBJ1-2	NA	NA	14	TRBV11-2	CASSFPRQIYGYTF	TGTGCCAGCAGCTTCCCCCGACAAATCTATGGCTACACCTTC
TRBJ1-6	once	NA	15	TRBV7-6	CASSLASSYNSPLHF	TGTGCCAGCAGCCTAGCTAGCTCCTATAATTCACCCCTCCACTTT
TRBJ1-1	NA	NA	13	TRBV6-2/TRBV6-3	CASSFQGRTEAFF	TGTGCCAGCAGTTTCCAAGGGAGGACTGAAGCTTTCTTT
TRBJ1-1	NA	TRBD1	15	TRBV10-1	CASSESGQGISEAFF	TGCGCCAGCAGTGAGTCGGGACAGGGAATCAGCGAAGCTTTCTTT
TRBJ1-1	NA	NA	14	TRBV27	CASSPYRVSGEAFF	TGTGCCAGCAGTCCTTACAGGGTATCGGGTGAAGCTTTCTTT
TRBJ1-2	NA	TRBD1	16	TRBV4-1	CASSQVYRGFNYGYTF	TGCGCCAGCAGCCAAGTTTACAGGGGTTTTAACTATGGCTACACCTTC
TRBJ1-1	NA	TRBD1	16	TRBV6-1	CASSAGQGAMNTEAFF	TGTGCCAGCAGTGCAGGACAGGGGGCCATGAACACTGAAGCTTTCTTT
TRBJ2-4	NA	NA	14	TRBV3-1/TRBV3-2	CASSQGGGKNIQYF	TGTGCCAGCAGCCAAGGAGGAGGCAAAAACATTCAGTACTTC
TRBJ2-2	NA	NA	14	TRBV5-1	CASSLALNTGELFF	TGCGCCAGCAGCTTGGCGTTGAACACCGGGGAGCTGTTTTTT
TRBJ1-2	NA	TRBD1	14	TRBV30	CAWSAGGLHYGYTF	TGTGCCTGGAGTGCAGGGGGCCTTCACTATGGCTACACCTTC
TRBJ1-2	NA	NA	13	TRBV27	CASSLALDYGYTF	TGTGCCAGCAGTCTGGCCCTAGACTATGGCTACACCTTC
TRBJ2-5	NA	TRBD2	14	TRBV10-3	CAISVTSGQETQYF	TGTGCCATCAGTGTTACTAGCGGACAAGAGACCCAGTACTTC
TRBJ2-1	NA	NA	13	TRBV27	CASSLGPTYEQFF	TGTGCCAGCAGTTTGGGACCCACCTATGAGCAGTTCTTC
TRBJ1-5	NA	NA	16	TRBV7-9	CASSSTSDGSNQPQHF	TGTGCCAGCAGCTCGACTTCGGACGGAAGCAATCAGCCCCAGCATTTT
TRBJ1-5	NA	NA	12	TRBV7-2	CASSSLNQPQHF	TGTGCCAGCAGCTCACTAAATCAGCCCCAGCATTTT
TRBJ1-1	few	TRBD1	16	TRBV3-1/TRBV3-2	CASSQVNDRANTEAFF	TGTGCCAGCAGCCAAGTAAACGACAGGGCGAACACTGAAGCTTTCTTT
TRBJ2-1	NA	NA	17	TRBV7-2	CASSLEGTPSSYNEQFF	TGTGCCAGCAGCTTAGAAGGGACGCCAAGCTCCTACAATGAGCAGTTCTTC
TRBJ2-7	NA	TRBD1	14	TRBV7-6	CASSLDRGIYEQYF	TGTGCCAGCAGCTTAGACAGGGGGATCTACGAGCAGTACTTC
TRBJ2-5	NA	NA	14	TRBV18	CASSPGPGIETQYF	TGTGCCAGCTCCCCCGGGCCCGGGATTGAGACCCAGTACTTC
TRBJ1-1	NA	NA	13	TRBV27	CARAQGLHTEAFF	TGTGCCAGAGCCCAGGGATTGCACACTGAAGCTTTCTTT
TRBJ1-1	NA	TRBD1	14	TRBV3-1/TRBV3-2	CASSQGQGYTEAFF	TGTGCCAGCAGCCAAGGACAGGGGTACACTGAAGCTTTCTTT
TRBJ2-7	NA	TRBD2	15	TRBV5-1	CASSGGTSGAYEQYF	TGCGCCAGCAGCGGGGGGACTAGCGGCGCCTACGAGCAGTACTTC
TRBJ1-3	NA	NA	15	TRBV5-1	CASSLQGISGNTIYF	TGCGCCAGCAGCTTGCAAGGCATCTCTGGAAACACCATATATTTT
TRBJ1-1	NA	NA	17	TRBV5-1	CASSLGQSPTRNTEAFF	TGCGCCAGCAGCTTGGGTCAGAGTCCCACTCGGAACACTGAAGCTTTCTTT
TRBJ1-1	once	TRBD1	16	TRBV18	CASSIGTGGLDTEAFF	TGTGCCAGCTCAATCGGGACAGGGGGTTTAGACACTGAAGCTTTCTTT
TRBJ1-5	NA	NA	16	TRBV5-5	CASSPTAASHNQPQHF	TGTGCCAGCAGCCCGACGGCGGCGTCGCACAATCAGCCCCAGCATTTT
TRBJ1-4	NA	NA	13	TRBV7-9	CASTRGANEKLFF	TGTGCCAGCACCCGGGGAGCAAATGAAAAACTGTTTTTT
TRBJ1-1	NA	NA	11	TRBV20-1	CSVASDTEAFF	TGCAGTGTAGCGAGTGACACTGAAGCTTTCTTT
TRBJ1-2	NA	TRBD1	15	TRBV3-1/TRBV3-2	CASSQPDRTLPGYTF	TGTGCCAGCAGCCAGCCGGACAGGACCCTCCCTGGCTACACCTTC
TRBJ1-2	few	NA	12	TRBV12-3/TRBV12-4	CASRRGLYGYTF	TGTGCCAGCAGGAGAGGACTTTATGGCTACACCTTC
TRBJ1-1	NA	TRBD1	14	TRBV6-5	CASRPGQGGGRAFF	TGTGCCAGCAGACCCGGACAGGGTGGGGGACGGGCTTTCTTT
TRBJ2-5	NA	TRBD2	17	TRBV5-4	CASSFGLAGGHQETQYF	TGTGCCAGCAGCTTTGGACTAGCGGGGGGGCACCAAGAGACCCAGTACTTC
TRBJ2-3	NA	TRBD1	15	TRBV7-9	CASSKSGQGTDTQYF	TGTGCCAGCAGCAAGTCGGGACAGGGAACAGATACGCAGTATTTT
TRBJ1-2	NA	NA	11	TRBV6-5	CASSIMDGYTF	TGTGCCAGCAGTATCATGGATGGCTACACCTTC
TRBJ1-6	NA	NA	15	TRBV5-4	CASSLGSSQGSPLHF	TGTGCCAGCAGCTTGGGATCCTCCCAGGGTTCACCCCTCCACTTT
TRBJ1-1	NA	NA	14	TRBV6-2/TRBV6-3	CASSLSPGGTEAFF	TGTGCCAGCAGTTTAAGTCCCGGGGGAACTGAAGCTTTCTTT